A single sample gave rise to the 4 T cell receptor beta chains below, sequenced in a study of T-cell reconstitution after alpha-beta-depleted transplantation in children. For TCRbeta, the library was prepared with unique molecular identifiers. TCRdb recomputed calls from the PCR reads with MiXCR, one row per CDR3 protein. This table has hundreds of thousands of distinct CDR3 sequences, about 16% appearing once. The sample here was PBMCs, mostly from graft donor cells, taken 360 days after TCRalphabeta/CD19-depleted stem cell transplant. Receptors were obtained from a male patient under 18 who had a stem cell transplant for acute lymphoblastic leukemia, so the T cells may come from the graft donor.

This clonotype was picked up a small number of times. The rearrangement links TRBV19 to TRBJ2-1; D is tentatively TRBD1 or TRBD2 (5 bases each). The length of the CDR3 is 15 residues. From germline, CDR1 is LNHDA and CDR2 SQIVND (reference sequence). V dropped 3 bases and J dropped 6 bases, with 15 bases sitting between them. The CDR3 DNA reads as TGTGCCAGTAGTATGTTCGGGGCCCCATCCAATGAGCAGTTCTTC. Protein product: CASSMFGAPSNEQFF.

CDR3 nucleotide sequence: TGCGCCAGCAGCCAAAGCTCGACAGGGGGTAGCTCTGGAAACACCATATATTTT. Its translation is CASSQSSTGGSSGNTIYF. The rearrangement joins TRBV4-1 to TRBJ1-3; 9 nucleotides match TRBD1. CDR3 length: 18 amino acids. Germline V lookup: CDR1 MGHRA, CDR2 YSYEKL. V was clipped by 2 bases and J by 0 bases; unmatched bases: 8.

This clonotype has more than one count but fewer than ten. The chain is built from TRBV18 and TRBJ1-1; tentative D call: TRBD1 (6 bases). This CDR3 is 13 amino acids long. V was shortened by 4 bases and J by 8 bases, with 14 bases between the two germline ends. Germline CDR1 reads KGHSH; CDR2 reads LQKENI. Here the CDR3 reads CASSHQQGTEAFF. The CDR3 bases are TGTGCCAGCTCACACCAACAGGGAACAGAAGCTTTCTTT.

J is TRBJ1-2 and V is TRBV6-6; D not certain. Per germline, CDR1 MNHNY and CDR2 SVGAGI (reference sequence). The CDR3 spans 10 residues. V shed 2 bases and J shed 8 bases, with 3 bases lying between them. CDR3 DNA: TGTGCCAGCAGTTACGGCGGCTACACCTTC. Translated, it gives CASSYGGYTF.